This TCR beta chain was sequenced during a study of glioma-infiltrating T cells. Amplification of TCR alpha and beta CDR3 regions from RNA used iRepertoire nested multiplex PCR. MiXCR was run by TCRdb on the multiplex PCR reads, yielding one entry per CDR3 protein. In the table there are about 380,000 distinct CDR3 sequences, 41% of which are singletons. This clonotype was seen only a few times. The sequence derives from a human donor with low-grade glioma or glioblastoma, undergoing nonglioma brain surgery, or in good health (not recorded which). Specimen: glioma tissue, nonneoplastic brain tissue, or PBMCs (not recorded which).

CDR3 region: CASSYGTGLEAFF. CDR3 DNA: TGTGCCAGCAGTTATGGGACAGGGCTTGAAGCTTTCTTT. This chain links TRBV6-1 with TRBJ1-1; 9 bases match TRBD1. V was clipped by 5 bases and J by 7 bases; unmatched bases: 5. Germline CDR1 and CDR2: MNHNS and SASEGT. CDR3 length: 13 amino acids.